The following is a T cell receptor beta chain sequence with its context. The sample contains more than one DNA sequence encoding this CDR3. This record belongs to a study of shared clonotypes between healthy human individuals. Germline CDR1 reads MNHEY; CDR2 reads SMNVEV (reference sequence). The CDR3 covers 14 residues. The V end lost 1 base, the J end lost 4 bases, and 11 bases lay between the germline ends. Here immunoSEQ multiplex PCR was the method, and the copy in TCRdb shows in-frame clones only, minus some. The sample shows about 1.5 million clones, 95% to 99% of them seen only once. This clonotype was sampled from a man aged 25 to 40 in good health. The chain couples TRBV27 to TRBJ2-7, with D maybe TRBD1 (6 bases). Material: naive CD4+ T cells sorted from blood. Subset indicated: CD45RA+ positively selected. Written as DNA, the CDR3 is TGTGCCAGCAGTTTATACCCAGGGGCGTACGAGCAGTACTTC. It codes for CASSLYPGAYEQYF.